This T cell receptor beta chain was found in a study of blood T cell repertoires in COVID-19. The method was immunoSEQ multiplex PCR; TCRdb's version includes in-frame clones alone and lacks a portion of them. The profile shows over 400,000 clones, approximately 91% of them singletons. The CDR3 runs 14 residues. Germline V lookup: CDR1 KGHSH, CDR2 LQKENI. V was clipped by 3 bases and J by 9 bases, with 12 bases between them. The origin of this receptor is a woman in her forties or fifties with COVID-19, enrolled during active disease. The genes are TRBV18 and TRBJ1-6; D is perhaps TRBD1 (6 bases). The sample comprised peripheral blood. CDR3 protein: CASSPPGAGSPLHF. CDR3 DNA sequence: TGTGCCAGCTCACCGCCAGGGGCGGGTTCACCCCTCCACTTT.